This T cell receptor (beta chain) stems from a study of T cell responses to AZD1222 COVID-19 vaccine. The CDR3 runs 15 residues. CDR1 and CDR2 (germline): MNHEY, SVGAGI. The V and J ends lost 4 bases and 0 bases respectively, with 13 bases between them. Profiled with immunoSEQ multiplex PCR; TCRdb holds only in-frame clones, not every one. This sample has some 140,000 clones, with roughly nine tenths found just once. The sequence was obtained from an adult in good health. This chain uses TRBV6-5 with TRBJ2-7; D may be TRBD2 (6 bases). The sample consisted of peripheral blood, taken on day 0 of AZD1222 vaccination. CDR3 amino acids: CASSSGLSGSYEQYF. The CDR3 nucleotides are TGTGCCAGCAGTTCGGGACTCTCCGGCTCCTACGAGCAGTACTTC.